The 27 T cell receptor beta chains presented below share a single source sample, sequenced in a study of blood T cells in healthy people across ages. A second 7 to 11 cycle PCR used barcoded and J-beta primers. TCRdb ran MiXCR on the 5' RACE reads and lists one entry per CDR3 protein. The sample shows some 760,000 distinct CDR3 sequences, about 25% of them seen only once. Separately, the same data were catalogued under a study of T cells of mothers and their children.

Sequenced: blood. The receptors were gathered from a boy aged 5-17 years in good health.

This clonotype was seen only a few times. CDR3 in amino acids: CASNPGVTDTQYF. The DNA for the CDR3 is TGTGCCAGCAATCCGGGAGTCACAGATACGCAGTATTTT. V is TRBV2 and J is TRBJ2-3, with a weak D call TRBD2 (6 bases). The CDR3 is 13 residues long. V was shortened by 7 bases and J by 2 bases, with 10 bases between the two germline ends. Germline CDR1 is SNHLY and CDR2 is FYNNEI.

The V and J genes are TRBV29-1 and TRBJ2-1; tentatively, D is TRBD1 or TRBD2 (5 bases each). Looked up from germline, CDR1 is SQVTM and CDR2 is ANQGSEA. The V end lost 3 bases, the J end lost 9 bases, and 9 bases lay between the germline ends. The CDR3 is 11 amino acids. Here the CDR3 DNA reads TGCAGCGTTGAGGGGGTTACTGAGCAGTTCTTC. Its translation: CSVEGVTEQFF.

J is TRBJ1-1 and V is TRBV7-9; D unresolved. Trimming took 8 bases from V and 3 from J, leaving 10 bases between them. The CDR3 loop spans 12 amino acids. The germline V gene has CDR1 SEHNR and CDR2 FQNEAQ (reference sequence). CDR3 DNA sequence: TGTGCCAGCTTTGGGCTCTACACTGAAGCTTTCTTT. This gives the protein CASFGLYTEAFF.

This chain connects TRBV7-6 to TRBJ2-7; 8 nucleotides agree with TRBD2. The better agreement between TRBJ2-1 and the DNA end casts doubt on the J call. This CDR3 is built from 15 residues. The V gene's germline CDR1 is SGHVS and CDR2 FNYEAQ. The DNA of the CDR3 is TGTGCCAGCAGTTACCCCGGGACTAGAGGCAATGAGCAGTTCTTC. As protein: CASSYPGTRGNEQFF.

This clonotype was observed a single time. The rearrangement uses TRBV12-3 or TRBV12-4 and TRBJ2-1, with TRBD2 matching over 11 bases. The DNA end is more similar to TRBJ2-7, so the J call may be wrong. This CDR3 is 15 amino acids long. The CDR3 loop is CASSARLAGTYEQYF. The CDR3 coding sequence is TGTGCCAGCAGTGCTAGACTAGCGGGGACCTACGAGCAGTACTTC.

The gene calls are TRBV20-1 and TRBJ1-5; maybe TRBD1 (5 bases). CDR3 length: 14 amino acids. Germline V gives CDR1 DFQATT, CDR2 SNEGSKA (reference sequence). Trimming removed 6 bases from V and 4 bases from J, with 16 bases in between. The CDR3 DNA reads as TGCAGTGCCACGTCCCAGGGCGGTAATCAGCCCCAGCATTTT. It yields the protein CSATSQGGNQPQHF.

This clonotype was counted between two and nine times. The chain recombines TRBV7-2 with TRBJ2-2; D is unclear. The length of the CDR3 is 16 residues. The germline V gene has CDR1 SGHTA and CDR2 FQGNSA. The V gene lost 5 bases and the J gene lost 2 bases, with 15 bases spanning the gap. In nucleotides, the CDR3 is TGTGCCAGCAGCATTAGACCTTTACATAACACCGGGGAGCTGTTTTTT. Residues: CASSIRPLHNTGELFF.

In its sample, this clonotype was seen a few times. DNA for the CDR3: TGTGCCAGCAGCCAGCAACTAGCGGGGGAAAACAATGAGCAGTTCTTC. Its translation is CASSQQLAGENNEQFF. The chain has TRBV4-2 and TRBJ2-1, with 11 bases identical to TRBD2. The J segment lost 5 bases and the V segment lost 3 bases, leaving 6 bases of the junction unmatched. This CDR3 has 16 residues. Germline assignment: CDR1 LGHNA and CDR2 YNFKEQ.

The table lists this clonotype with a few counts. The V and J genes are TRBV7-3 and TRBJ2-1; D is possibly TRBD1 or TRBD2 (6 bases each). Germline assignment: CDR1 SGHTA and CDR2 FQGTGA. The CDR3 loop spans 14 amino acids. Trimming stripped 6 bases from V and 5 bases from J, with 14 bases between. As DNA, the CDR3 is TGTGCCAGCAGTCGGGGGCGGGACGACAATGAGCAGTTCTTC. This sequence encodes CASSRGRDDNEQFF.

This clonotype has more than one count but fewer than ten. V gene TRBV10-3 combines with J gene TRBJ2-5; D is unclear. V lost 3 bases to trimming and J lost 4 bases, with 3 bases between them. This CDR3 comprises 11 residues. CDR1 and CDR2 (germline): ENHRY, SYGVKD. As DNA, the CDR3 is TGTGCCATCAGTGACCTAGAGACCCAGTACTTC. Its translation: CAISDLETQYF.

The rearrangement uses TRBV11-2 and TRBJ2-7; TRBD2 matches 12 bases. The length of the CDR3 is 16 residues. V shed 5 bases and J 2 bases; nucleotides not matched to a gene: 7. Germline CDR1 and CDR2: SGHAT and FQNNGV. CDR3 in DNA: TGTGCCAGCAGCGAGCTAGCGGGAGGGAAGACCTACGAGCAGTACTTC. It codes for CASSELAGGKTYEQYF.

V gene TRBV5-4 combines with J gene TRBJ1-2, with D hard to call. Germline CDR1 reads SGHNT; CDR2 reads YYREEE (reference sequence). V was pared by 5 bases and J by 4 bases, with 12 bases between. The CDR3 runs 13 residues. The CDR3: CASSHTELYGYTF. In DNA, the CDR3 is TGTGCCAGCAGTCATACAGAGCTCTATGGCTACACCTTC. Supplemented by reference TRBV5-4 and TRBJ1-2, the full variable domain reads ETGVTQSPTHLIKTRGQQVTLRCSSQSGHNTVSWYQQALGQGPQFIFQYYREEENGRGNFPPRFSGLQFPNYSSELNVNALELDDSALYLCASSHTELYGYTFGSGTRLTVV.

This clonotype was seen only once. The rearrangement uses TRBV7-3 and TRBJ2-1; no definite D call. The V end was cut by 5 bases, the J end by 9 bases, with 14 bases between. The germline V gene has CDR1 SGHTA and CDR2 FQGTGA. This CDR3 spans 13 amino acids. CDR3 protein: CASSANFAGEQFF. The DNA of the CDR3 is TGTGCCAGCAGCGCCAACTTCGCCGGTGAGCAGTTCTTC.

The count of this clonotype is one. This chain joins TRBV6-5 and TRBJ2-5; the D gene is possibly TRBD1 (5 bases). V was trimmed by 5 bases and J by 5 bases, leaving 21 bases between them. CDR3 size: 16 residues. Germline V CDR1 and CDR2: MNHEY, SVGAGI. CDR3: CASSPSRSQGGETQYF. CDR3 nucleotide sequence: TGTGCCAGCAGTCCGTCCCGATCGCAGGGCGGCGAGACCCAGTACTTC.

This clonotype was detected only a few times. V usage is TRBV21-1 and J usage is TRBJ2-4; no DNA check was done on the table's D call, TRBD1. TRBV21-1 is termed a pseudogene. CDR3 size: 16 residues. The CDR3, as DNA: TGTGCCAGCAGCGCTCAGACAGCGTTAGCCAAAAACATTCAGTACTTC. Translating gives CASSAQTALAKNIQYF.

This clonotype has only a few counts. The chain employs TRBV3-1 and TRBJ2-5, with 13 bases fitting TRBD2. The better agreement between TRBJ2-7 and the DNA end casts doubt on the J call. Per the germline V gene, CDR1 is LGHDT and CDR2 is YNNKEL (reference sequence). The CDR3 spans 16 residues. In DNA, the CDR3 is TGTGCCAGCAGCCAACACCCCGGGACTAGCGGGAACGAGCAGTACTTC. Its protein is CASSQHPGTSGNEQYF.

This clonotype showed up just a few times. The chain combines TRBV7-8 with TRBJ2-5, with 7 bases matching TRBD2. Near its end, the DNA agrees better with TRBJ2-1, so the J call may be wrong. CDR1 is SGHVS, CDR2 FQNEAQ, per germline. The CDR3 consists of 14 residues. The CDR3 DNA reads TGTGCCAGCAGCTTAGGGACTAGAGTCAATGAGCAGTTCTTC. Its translation: CASSLGTRVNEQFF.

CDR3 sequence (DNA): TGCGCCAGCAGCCAGGAAACAGTGCCGGAGGCTTCACCCCTCCACTTT. As protein: CASSQETVPEASPLHF. The chain uses TRBV4-3 and TRBJ1-6; no definite D call. Germline CDR1 LGHNA, CDR2 YSLEER. Trimming removed 3 bases at V and 9 bases at J, with 18 bases between. The CDR3 has 16 residues.

The rearrangement links TRBV10-3 to TRBJ2-7; possibly TRBD2 for D (6 bases). This CDR3 contains 16 residues. Trimming left V 1 base short and J 2 bases short, with 15 bases between. Germline CDR1 and CDR2: ENHRY and SYGVKD. The CDR3 bases are TGTGCCATCAGTGAGTGGTTGGCGGGGAAAACCTACGAGCAGTACTTC. This codes for CAISEWLAGKTYEQYF.

V gene TRBV4-1 combines with J gene TRBJ1-4, with D perhaps TRBD1 (5 bases). V was trimmed by 3 bases and J by 1 base, leaving 15 bases between them. This CDR3 has 17 amino acids. Germline V gene sequence: CDR1 MGHRA, CDR2 YSYEKL. The CDR3 reads CASSQDPGRGTNEKLFF. The CDR3 bases are TGCGCCAGCAGCCAGGATCCAGGGAGGGGAACTAATGAAAAACTGTTTTTT.

This clonotype was counted a few times. V usage is TRBV20-1 and J usage is TRBJ2-2, with D uncertain. The germline CDR1 and CDR2 sequences are DFQATT and SNEGSKA (reference sequence). Trimming shortened V by 3 bases and J by 6 bases, and 11 bases separated the two germline ends. The CDR3 extends over 13 amino acids. This CDR3 is CSARPVGSGELFF. CDR3 coding DNA: TGCAGTGCTAGGCCCGTTGGTTCCGGGGAGCTGTTTTTT.

Only a few counts were recorded for this clonotype. The chain uses TRBV6-2 or TRBV6-3 and TRBJ2-1; possible D gene TRBD2, 5 bases. Trimming took 3 bases from V and 1 from J, leaving 7 bases between them. CDR3 length: 14 residues. CDR1 is MNHEY, CDR2 SVGEGT, per germline. Written as DNA, the CDR3 is TGTGCCAGCAGTTATGAGGGTTCCTACAATGAGCAGTTCTTC. It yields the protein CASSYEGSYNEQFF.

The chain employs TRBV4-1 and TRBJ1-3; 12 bases are a match to TRBD1. With V trimmed by 3 bases and J by 2 bases, 5 bases remained unmatched. CDR3 length: 17 residues. CDR1 is MGHRA and CDR2 is YSYEKL in the germline V gene. In DNA, the CDR3 is TGCGCCAGCAGCCACGTGGGGGACAGGGGGCCTGGAAACACCATATATTTT. Its translation is CASSHVGDRGPGNTIYF.

This clonotype was seen more than once but under ten times. This chain uses TRBV27 with TRBJ1-2; the D is unclear. Trimming took 6 bases from V and 0 from J, leaving 20 bases between them. The CDR3 sequence is 17 residues long. Germline V gene data show CDR1 as MNHEY and CDR2 as SMNVEV (reference sequence). This CDR3 reads CASSQAPTASPNYGYTF. The DNA for the CDR3 is TGTGCCAGCAGCCAAGCACCCACAGCGTCCCCTAACTATGGCTACACCTTC.

The chain recombines TRBV27 with TRBJ2-7; D is unclear. Trimming took off 0 bases at V and 4 bases at J, with 7 bases between the two ends. The CDR3 loop spans 13 amino acids. Germline V lookup: CDR1 MNHEY, CDR2 SMNVEV (reference sequence). The CDR3 loop is CASSLSPGYEQYF. The CDR3 nucleotides are TGTGCCAGCAGTTTATCTCCGGGTTACGAGCAGTACTTC.

This clonotype showed up just a few times. V is TRBV4-1 and J is TRBJ2-2, with TRBD2 matching over 7 bases. Germline V gives CDR1 MGHRA, CDR2 YSYEKL. V dropped 1 base and J dropped 7; count of bases not matched to a gene: 12. The CDR3 extends over 17 amino acids. CDR3 residues: CASSQVGDYPWGGELFF. The CDR3 coding sequence is TGCGCCAGCAGCCAAGTAGGGGACTACCCTTGGGGCGGGGAGCTGTTTTTT.

This chain uses TRBV7-3 with TRBJ2-5; the D is unclear. The germline V and J ends were trimmed by 7 bases and 11 bases, with 17 bases remaining between them. CDR1 and CDR2 from the germline V gene are SGHTA and FQGTGA. The CDR3 runs to 12 residues. The CDR3 bases are TGTGCCAGCACCTCGGACCGACTGGAGCAGTACTTC. It specifies CASTSDRLEQYF. Filled out from reference TRBV7-3 and TRBJ2-5, the complete variable domain reads GAGVSQTPSNKVTEKGKYVELRCDPISGHTALYWYRQSLGQGPEFLIYFQGTGAADDSGLPNDRFFAVRPEGSVSTLKIQRTERGDSAVYLCASTSDRLEQYFGPGTRLLVL.